This TCR beta chain was obtained from a study of CD8 T cells in Susac syndrome. When the RNA was reverse transcribed, random hexamers were used with an input of about 0.5 to 1 ug. One entry per CDR3 protein results from TCRdb running MiXCR on the immunoSEQ multiplex PCR reads. Of 100,000 to 150,000 distinct CDR3 sequences detected, 90% to 95% appear once; the ten largest clones hold about 0.096%. The V gene lost 2 bases and the J gene lost 7 bases, with 9 bases spanning the gap. Germline assignment: CDR1 LNHDA and CDR2 SQIVND (reference sequence). This CDR3 is 14 amino acids long. In blood CD8+ and CD4+ T cells, TCR beta underwent sequencing. The multiple sclerosis controls were treatment-naive patients with relapsing-remitting disease that was stable or active.

The source material was CD4+ T cells from PBMCs. The sequence came from a human donor with multiple sclerosis. The genes are TRBV19 and TRBJ1-6; tentatively, D is TRBD1 (6 bases). The CDR3, as DNA: TGTGCCAGTAGTATAACGGACAGCAATTCACCCCTCCACTTT. Translation gives CASSITDSNSPLHF. Using reference TRBV19 and TRBJ1-6 for the parts outside the CDR3, the full variable domain is DGGITQSPKYLFRKEGQNVTLSCEQNLNHDAMYWYRQDPGQGLRLIYYSQIVNDFQKGDIAEGYSVSREKKESFPLTVTSAQKNPTAFYLCASSITDSNSPLHFGNGTRLTVT.